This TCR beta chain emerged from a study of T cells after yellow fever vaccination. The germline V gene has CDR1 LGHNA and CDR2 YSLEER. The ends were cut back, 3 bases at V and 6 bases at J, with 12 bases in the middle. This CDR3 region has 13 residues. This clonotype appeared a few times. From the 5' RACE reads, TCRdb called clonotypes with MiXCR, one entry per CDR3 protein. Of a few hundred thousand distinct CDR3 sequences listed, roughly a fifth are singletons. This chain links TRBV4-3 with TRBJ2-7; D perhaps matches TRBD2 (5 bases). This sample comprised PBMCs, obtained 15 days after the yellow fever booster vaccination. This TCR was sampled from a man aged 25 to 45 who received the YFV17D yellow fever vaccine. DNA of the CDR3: TGCGCCAGCAGCCATGTCCGGGGTCTCGAGCAGTACTTC. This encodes CASSHVRGLEQYF.